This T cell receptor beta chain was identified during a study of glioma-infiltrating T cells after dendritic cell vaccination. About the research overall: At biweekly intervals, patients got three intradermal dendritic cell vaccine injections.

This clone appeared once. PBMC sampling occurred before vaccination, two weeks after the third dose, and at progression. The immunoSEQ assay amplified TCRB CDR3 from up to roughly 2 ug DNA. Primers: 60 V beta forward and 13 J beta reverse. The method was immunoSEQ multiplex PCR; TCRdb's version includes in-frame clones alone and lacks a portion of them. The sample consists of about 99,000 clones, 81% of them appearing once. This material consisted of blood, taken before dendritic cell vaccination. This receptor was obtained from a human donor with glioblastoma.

DNA for the CDR3: TGTGCCACCAGCAAAGATATAGCGGCAGCGAACACCGGGGAGCTGTTTTTT. This encodes CATSKDIAAANTGELFF. J is TRBJ2-2 and V is TRBV15; TRBD2 might be the D (6 bases). V was cut by 4 bases and J by 0 bases, with 15 bases left in between. This CDR3 contains 17 residues. Germline CDR1 is LNHNV and CDR2 is YYDKDF (reference sequence). Complete variable domain (other parts from reference TRBV15 and TRBJ2-2): DAMVIQNPRYQVTQFGKPVTLSCSQTLNHNVMYWYQQKSSQAPKLLFHYYDKDFNNEADTPDNFQSRRPNTSFCFLDIRSPGLGDTAMYLCATSKDIAAANTGELFFGEGSRLTVL.